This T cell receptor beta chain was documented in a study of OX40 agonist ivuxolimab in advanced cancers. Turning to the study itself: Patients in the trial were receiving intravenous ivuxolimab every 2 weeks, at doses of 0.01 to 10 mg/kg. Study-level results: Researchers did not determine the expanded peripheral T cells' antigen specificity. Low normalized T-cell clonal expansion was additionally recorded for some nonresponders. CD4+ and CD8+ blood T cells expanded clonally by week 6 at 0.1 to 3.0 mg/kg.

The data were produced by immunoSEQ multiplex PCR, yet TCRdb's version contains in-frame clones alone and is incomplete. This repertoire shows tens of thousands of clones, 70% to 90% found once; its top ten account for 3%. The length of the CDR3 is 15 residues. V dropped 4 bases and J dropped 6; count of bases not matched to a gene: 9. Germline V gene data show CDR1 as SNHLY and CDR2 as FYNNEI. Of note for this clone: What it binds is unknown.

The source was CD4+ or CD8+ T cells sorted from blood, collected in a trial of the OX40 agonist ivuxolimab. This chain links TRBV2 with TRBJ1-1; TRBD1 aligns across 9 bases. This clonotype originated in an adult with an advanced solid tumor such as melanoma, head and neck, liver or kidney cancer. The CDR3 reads CASSASTGGLAEAFF. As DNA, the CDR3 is TGTGCCAGCAGTGCCTCGACAGGGGGATTGGCTGAAGCTTTCTTT.